This passage covers 3 T cell receptor beta chains from one sample sequenced in a study of shared clonotypes between healthy human individuals. Clones were read by immunoSEQ multiplex PCR, and TCRdb kept only the in-frame ones, dropping some. The top ten hold around 0.13% of the sample, which has roughly 2.4 million clones, about 94% seen once. Sequences were obtained from naive CD4+ T cells sorted from blood. Subset: CD45RA+ positively selected. Source of these receptors: a young man in good health.

This chain links TRBV18 with TRBJ1-4, with D unclear. The CDR3 covers 15 residues. CDR1 and CDR2 from the germline V gene are KGHSH and LQKENI. The V gene lost 2 bases and the J gene lost 6 bases, with 13 bases spanning the gap. CDR3 protein: CASSPNSRVDEKLFF. The CDR3 bases are TGTGCCAGCTCACCAAATTCGAGGGTTGATGAAAAACTGTTTTTT.

The V call is TRBV4-3, the J call TRBJ2-1, with 7 positions matching TRBD2. The V gene end was trimmed by 6 bases and the J gene end by 3 bases; junction bases not matched to a gene: 11. Germline V gene data show CDR1 as LGHNA and CDR2 as YSLEER. The length of the CDR3 is 16 residues. In nucleotides, the CDR3 is TGCGCCAGCAGACATCATTGGGACTACCACTACAATGAGCAGTTCTTC. Translated: CASRHHWDYHYNEQFF.

V usage is TRBV2 and J usage is TRBJ2-1; TRBD1 or TRBD2 may be the D gene (5 bases each). This CDR3 has 16 residues. Trimming left V 3 bases short and J 1 base short, with 13 bases between. In germline, CDR1 is SNHLY, CDR2 FYNNEI. CDR3 residues: CASSEIGTVSYNEQFF. DNA of the CDR3: TGTGCCAGCAGTGAGATTGGGACGGTTTCCTACAATGAGCAGTTCTTC.